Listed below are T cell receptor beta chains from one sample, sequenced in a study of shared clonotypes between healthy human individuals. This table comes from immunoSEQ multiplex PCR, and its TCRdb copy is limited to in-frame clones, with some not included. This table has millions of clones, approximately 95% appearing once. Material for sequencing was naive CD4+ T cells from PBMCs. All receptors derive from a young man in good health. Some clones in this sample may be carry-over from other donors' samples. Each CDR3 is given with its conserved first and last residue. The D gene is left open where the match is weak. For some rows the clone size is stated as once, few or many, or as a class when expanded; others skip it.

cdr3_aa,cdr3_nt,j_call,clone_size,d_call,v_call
CASSLVAGGRNEQFF,TGTGCCAGCAGCTTAGTAGCGGGAGGGCGCAATGAGCAGTTCTTC,TRBJ2-1,-,TRBD2,TRBV11-2
CASSGTQGPYEQYF,TGTGCCAGCAGCGGAACACAGGGGCCCTACGAGCAGTACTTC,TRBJ2-7,-,TRBD1,TRBV5-5
CATSRESMGNTGELFF,TGTGCCACCAGCAGAGAATCCATGGGGAACACCGGGGAGCTGTTTTTT,TRBJ2-2,-,-,TRBV15
CASSLVGSEAGGPKDTQYF,TGTGCCAGCAGCTTAGTCGGAAGTGAAGCGGGAGGGCCAAAAGATACGCAGTATTTT,TRBJ2-3,-,TRBD2,TRBV7-2
CATSRDARGQGEAFF,TGTGCCACCAGCAGAGATGCCCGGGGGCAAGGTGAAGCTTTCTTT,TRBJ1-1,-,-,TRBV15
CSSTIGGIGETQYF,TGCAGCTCAACCATAGGGGGGATCGGAGAGACCCAGTACTTC,TRBJ2-5,-,-,TRBV29-1
CASSLAGTGSVRPREQYF,TGTGCCAGCAGTTTAGCCGGGACAGGGTCGGTCCGGCCGCGCGAGCAGTACTTC,TRBJ2-7,-,TRBD1,TRBV28
CASSLGRSNYGYTF,TGTGCCAGCAGCTTGGGGAGGTCGAACTATGGCTACACCTTC,TRBJ1-2,-,-,TRBV5-5
CAWSEWTSGRHEQFF,TGTGCCTGGAGTGAATGGACTAGCGGGAGACATGAGCAGTTCTTC,TRBJ2-1,-,TRBD2,TRBV30
CASSENMASGRAKNIQYF,TGTGCCAGCAGTGAAAATATGGCTAGCGGGAGAGCCAAAAACATTCAGTACTTC,TRBJ2-4,-,TRBD2,TRBV2
CASSATSSYNSPLHF,TGTGCCAGCAGTGCCACGAGCTCCTATAATTCACCCCTCCACTTT,TRBJ1-6,-,-,TRBV25-1
CASSSLGGGDYEQYF,TGTGCCAGCAGCTCGCTCGGCGGAGGGGACTACGAGCAGTACTTC,TRBJ2-7,-,-,TRBV7-3
CASSLVTSGRNTGELFF,TGTGCCAGCAGCTTGGTCACTAGCGGACGAAACACCGGGGAGCTGTTTTTT,TRBJ2-2,-,TRBD2,TRBV7-7
CASSGAAGGVFNEQFF,TGTGCCAGCAGCGGGGCGGCGGGAGGGGTATTCAATGAGCAGTTCTTC,TRBJ2-1,once,TRBD2,TRBV2
CASRRGSSYNEQFF,TGTGCCAGCAGACGGGGTAGCTCCTACAATGAGCAGTTCTTC,TRBJ2-1,-,-,TRBV6-5
CATSRASGSGTDTQYF,TGTGCCACCAGCAGAGCAAGCGGGAGCGGAACAGATACGCAGTATTTT,TRBJ2-3,-,TRBD2,TRBV15
CSVTSGNNEQFF,TGCAGCGTCACTAGCGGAAACAATGAGCAGTTCTTC,TRBJ2-1,-,TRBD2,TRBV29-1
CASSTEGANEKLFF,TGTGCCAGTAGTACGGAAGGGGCTAATGAAAAACTGTTTTTT,TRBJ1-4,-,-,TRBV19
CASSFPQTGRNEKLFF,TGTGCCAGCAGTTTCCCCCAGACAGGGAGGAATGAAAAACTGTTTTTT,TRBJ1-4,-,TRBD1,TRBV28
CASSYTKSFYNEQFF,TGTGCCAGCAGCTATACAAAGAGCTTCTACAATGAGCAGTTCTTC,TRBJ2-1,-,-,TRBV7-2
CASSPPPSATNEKLFF,TGTGCCAGCAGTCCCCCTCCCTCAGCAACTAATGAAAAACTGTTTTTT,TRBJ1-4,-,-,TRBV28
CASSIDNEQFF,TGTGCCAGCAGTATCGACAATGAGCAGTTCTTC,TRBJ2-1,-,-,TRBV28
CASRGQIAKNIQYF,TGTGCCAGCAGGGGACAAATAGCCAAAAACATTCAGTACTTC,TRBJ2-4,-,-,TRBV2
CASSRDRVDTEAFF,TGCGCCAGCAGCCGCGACAGGGTGGACACTGAAGCTTTCTTT,TRBJ1-1,-,TRBD1,TRBV5-1
CASSLDANTDTQYF,TGTGCCAGCAGTCTGGACGCCAACACAGATACGCAGTATTTT,TRBJ2-3,-,-,TRBV2
CASSQGQGNQPQHF,TGCGCCAGCAGCCAAGGCCAGGGCAATCAGCCCCAGCATTTT,TRBJ1-5,once,-,TRBV4-3
CASNRGYNEQFF,TGTGCCAGCAACCGCGGCTACAATGAGCAGTTCTTC,TRBJ2-1,-,-,TRBV6-6
CASSPGTGRVNEQFF,TGTGCCAGCTCACCAGGGACAGGGAGGGTCAATGAGCAGTTCTTC,TRBJ2-1,once,TRBD1,TRBV18
CASGLIGYSQQYF,TGTGCTAGTGGTTTGATCGGGTACAGCCAGCAGTACTTC,TRBJ2-7,-,-,TRBV12-5
CASSLPPPQENYGYTF,TGTGCCAGCAGCTTACCACCCCCACAGGAGAACTATGGCTACACCTTC,TRBJ1-2,-,-,TRBV11-2
CASSFGTVNEKLFF,TGTGCCAGCAGCTTCGGGACAGTTAATGAAAAACTGTTTTTT,TRBJ1-4,-,TRBD1,TRBV7-2
CASSRYSLAFTGELFF,TGTGCCAGCAGTAGATACTCGTTGGCCTTCACCGGGGAGCTGTTTTTT,TRBJ2-2,-,-,TRBV28
CASSPQGSYEQYF,TGCGCCAGCAGTCCCCAGGGTTCCTACGAGCAGTACTTC,TRBJ2-7,-,-,TRBV5-1
CASSQQGAQWGYTF,TGTGCCAGCAGCCAGCAGGGGGCGCAGTGGGGCTACACCTTC,TRBJ1-2,-,TRBD1,TRBV7-9
CASNRPYNTGELFF,TGTGCCAGCAACAGGCCCTACAACACCGGGGAGCTGTTTTTT,TRBJ2-2,-,-,TRBV2
CASSPLSLETQYF,TGTGCCAGCAGTCCCCTTTCGTTGGAGACCCAGTACTTC,TRBJ2-5,-,-,TRBV28
CASSPIARLANTGELFF,TGTGCCAGCTCACCGATCGCTAGGCTAGCGAACACCGGGGAGCTGTTTTTT,TRBJ2-2,once,-,TRBV18
CASSQGGTSGTDTQYF,TGTGCCAGCAGCCAAGGGGGGACTAGCGGAACCGATACGCAGTATTTT,TRBJ2-3,-,TRBD2,TRBV7-9
CASSFRTGGKATNEKLFF,TGTGCCAGCAGTTTCCGGACAGGGGGGAAGGCAACTAATGAAAAACTGTTTTTT,TRBJ1-4,-,TRBD1,TRBV25-1
CASSSYRGTGELFF,TGTGCCAGCAGTTCATACCGGGGGACCGGGGAGCTGTTTTTT,TRBJ2-2,-,-,TRBV28
CASSRTGGEKLFF,TGTGCCAGCAGCAGGACAGGGGGAGAAAAACTGTTTTTT,TRBJ1-4,-,TRBD1,TRBV7-9